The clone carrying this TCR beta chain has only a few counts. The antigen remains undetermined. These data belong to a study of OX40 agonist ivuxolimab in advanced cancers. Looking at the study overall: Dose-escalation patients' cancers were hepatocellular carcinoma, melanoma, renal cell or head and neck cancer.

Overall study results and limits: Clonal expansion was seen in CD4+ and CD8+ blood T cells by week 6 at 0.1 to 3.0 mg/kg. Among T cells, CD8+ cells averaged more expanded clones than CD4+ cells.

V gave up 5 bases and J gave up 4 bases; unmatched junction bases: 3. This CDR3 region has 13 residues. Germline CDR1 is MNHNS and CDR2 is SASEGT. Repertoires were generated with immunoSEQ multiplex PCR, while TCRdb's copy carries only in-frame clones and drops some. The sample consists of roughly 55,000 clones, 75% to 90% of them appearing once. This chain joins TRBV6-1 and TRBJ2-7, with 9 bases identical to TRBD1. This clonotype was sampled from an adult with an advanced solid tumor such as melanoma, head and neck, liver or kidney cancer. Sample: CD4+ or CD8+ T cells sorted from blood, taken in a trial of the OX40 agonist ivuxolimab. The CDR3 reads CASSSGTGYEQYF. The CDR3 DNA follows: TGTGCCAGCAGTTCCGGGACAGGGTACGAGCAGTACTTC.